The present TCR beta chain was sequenced within a study of blood T cell repertoires in COVID-19. Study context: Collection of acute and convalescent COVID-19 samples took place in the United States, Italy and Spain. T cells, B-cell-depleted T cells, or PBMCs supplied cDNA or gDNA.

The germline V gene encodes CDR1 MNHEY and CDR2 SVGAGI. V lost 7 bases to trimming and J lost 4 bases; unmatched junction nucleotides: 7. There are 14 residues in the CDR3. Under the authors' procedure: Amplified reference gene primers provided the basis for estimating nucleated cell counts. TCRdb's copy holds only in-frame clones and misses some; the assay was immunoSEQ multiplex PCR. V, J and clone size are those of that table, while D and trimming were read from the DNA. The table records approximately 75,000 clones, roughly 88% of them present only once. The V call is TRBV6-5, the J call TRBJ1-1; 9 nucleotides line up with TRBD1. This clonotype was sampled from a man aged 45 to 65 with acute or convalescent COVID-19. The sequenced sample was peripheral blood. The CDR3 DNA reads TGTGCCAGCAACTTAGCGACAGGGGGCACTGAAGCTTTCTTT. Translated, it gives CASNLATGGTEAFF.